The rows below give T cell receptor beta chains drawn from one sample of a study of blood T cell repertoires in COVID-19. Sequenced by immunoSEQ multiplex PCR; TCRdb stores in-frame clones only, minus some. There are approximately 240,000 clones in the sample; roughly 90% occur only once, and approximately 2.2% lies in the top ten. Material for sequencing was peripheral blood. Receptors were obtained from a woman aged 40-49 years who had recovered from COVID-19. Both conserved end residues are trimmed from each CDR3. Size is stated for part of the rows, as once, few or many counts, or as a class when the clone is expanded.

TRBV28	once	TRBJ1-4	ASRQGNEKLF
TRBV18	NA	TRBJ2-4	ASSRGVISTGLRRKNIQY
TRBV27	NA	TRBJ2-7	ASSPGLAASYEQY
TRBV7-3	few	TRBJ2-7	ASSLYPGREYEQY
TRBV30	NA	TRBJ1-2	AWTSGQGTYGYT
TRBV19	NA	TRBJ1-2	ASSIAGGSRNYGYT
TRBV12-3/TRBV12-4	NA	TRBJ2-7	ASSIGLPYEQY
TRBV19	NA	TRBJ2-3	ASSPLRGTSTDTQY
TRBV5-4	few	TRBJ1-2	ASSLEPGSFSGYT
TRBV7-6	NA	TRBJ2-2	ASSLNPQWQGWSGELF
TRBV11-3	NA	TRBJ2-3	ASSSSGRFEREDEGDTQY
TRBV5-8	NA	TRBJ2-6	ASSLGQGAPGANVLT
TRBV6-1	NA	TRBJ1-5	ASSELRTGGRIKPQH
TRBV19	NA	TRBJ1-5	ASSIDRTPQPQH
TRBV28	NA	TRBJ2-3	ASQGSDTQY
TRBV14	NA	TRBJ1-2	ASSQRNYGYT
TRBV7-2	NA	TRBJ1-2	ASSLVAGQGYT
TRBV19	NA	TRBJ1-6	ASSIQGEYSPLH
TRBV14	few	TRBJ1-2	ASSQDPGGARGDGYT
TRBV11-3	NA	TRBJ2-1	ASSLVAGAYNEQF
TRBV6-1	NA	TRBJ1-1	ASSEQGRAF
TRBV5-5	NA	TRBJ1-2	ASSLNGINYGYT
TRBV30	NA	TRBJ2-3	AWGKGGGPGDTQY
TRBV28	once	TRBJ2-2	ASSSLDGRNGELF
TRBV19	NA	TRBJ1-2	ATNPGGNYGYT
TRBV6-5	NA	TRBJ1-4	ASSRDRGNEKLF
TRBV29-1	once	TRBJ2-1	SAPGLAAIEQF
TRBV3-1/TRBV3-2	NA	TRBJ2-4	ASSQLGQGGNIQY
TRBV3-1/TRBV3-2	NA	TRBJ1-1	ASSQDGHLITTEAF
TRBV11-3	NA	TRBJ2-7	ASSLSSAVSYEQY
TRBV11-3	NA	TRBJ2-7	ASSGRQAYEQY
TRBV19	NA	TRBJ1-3	ASGRVTSSGNTIY
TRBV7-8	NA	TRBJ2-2	ASSLGGSPNTGELF
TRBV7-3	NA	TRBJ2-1	ASSHRQTGTRGYNEQF
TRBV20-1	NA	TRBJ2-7	SASSSGTSSEQY
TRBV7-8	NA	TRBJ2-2	ASSLEGTGLAGELF